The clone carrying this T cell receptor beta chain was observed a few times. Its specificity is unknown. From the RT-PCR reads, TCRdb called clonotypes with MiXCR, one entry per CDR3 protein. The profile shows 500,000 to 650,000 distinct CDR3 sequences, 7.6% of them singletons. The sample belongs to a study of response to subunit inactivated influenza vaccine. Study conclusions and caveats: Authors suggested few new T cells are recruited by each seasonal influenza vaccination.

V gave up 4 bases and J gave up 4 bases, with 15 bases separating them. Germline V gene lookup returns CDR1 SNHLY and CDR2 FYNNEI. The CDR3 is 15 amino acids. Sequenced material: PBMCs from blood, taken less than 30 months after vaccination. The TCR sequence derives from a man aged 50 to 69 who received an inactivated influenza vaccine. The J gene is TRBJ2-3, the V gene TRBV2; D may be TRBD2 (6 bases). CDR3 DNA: TGTGCCAGCAGTGCCCGGGTAGCGGTGTCAGATACGCAGTATTTT. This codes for CASSARVAVSDTQYF.